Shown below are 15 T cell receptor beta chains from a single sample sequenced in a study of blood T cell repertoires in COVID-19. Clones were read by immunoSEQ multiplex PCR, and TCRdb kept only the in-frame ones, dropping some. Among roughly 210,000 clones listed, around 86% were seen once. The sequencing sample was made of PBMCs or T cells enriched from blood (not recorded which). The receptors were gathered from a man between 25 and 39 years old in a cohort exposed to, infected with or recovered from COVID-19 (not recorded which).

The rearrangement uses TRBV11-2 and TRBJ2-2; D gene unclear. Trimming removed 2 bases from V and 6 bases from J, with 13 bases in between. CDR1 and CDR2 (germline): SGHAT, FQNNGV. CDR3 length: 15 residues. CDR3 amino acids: CASSLMAASAGELFF. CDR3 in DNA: TGTGCCAGCAGCTTAATGGCGGCAAGCGCCGGGGAGCTGTTTTTT.

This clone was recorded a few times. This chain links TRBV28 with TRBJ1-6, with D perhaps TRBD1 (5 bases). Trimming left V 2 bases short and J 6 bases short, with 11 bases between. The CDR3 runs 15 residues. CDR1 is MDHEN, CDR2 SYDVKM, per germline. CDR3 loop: CASSLGAATNSPLHF. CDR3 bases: TGTGCCAGCAGTTTAGGGGCAGCGACTAATTCACCCCTCCACTTT.

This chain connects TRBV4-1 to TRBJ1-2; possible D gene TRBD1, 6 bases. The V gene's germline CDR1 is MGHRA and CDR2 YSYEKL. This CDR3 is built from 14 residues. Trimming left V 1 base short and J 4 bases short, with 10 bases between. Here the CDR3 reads CASSQARGTYGYTF. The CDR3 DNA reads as TGCGCCAGCAGCCAAGCCAGGGGAACCTATGGCTACACCTTC.

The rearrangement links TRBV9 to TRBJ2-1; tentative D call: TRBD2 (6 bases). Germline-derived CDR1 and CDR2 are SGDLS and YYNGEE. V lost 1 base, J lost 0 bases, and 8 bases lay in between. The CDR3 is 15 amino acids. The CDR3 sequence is CASSVFGSSYNEQFF. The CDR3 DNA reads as TGTGCCAGCAGCGTATTCGGGAGCTCCTACAATGAGCAGTTCTTC.

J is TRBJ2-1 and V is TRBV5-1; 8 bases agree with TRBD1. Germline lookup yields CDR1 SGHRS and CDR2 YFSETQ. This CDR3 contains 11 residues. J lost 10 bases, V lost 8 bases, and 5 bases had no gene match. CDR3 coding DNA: TGCGCCAGTCTCAGGGGGCGCGAGCAGTTCTTC. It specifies CASLRGREQFF. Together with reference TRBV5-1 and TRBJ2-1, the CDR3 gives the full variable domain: KAGVTQTPRYLIKTRGQQVTLSCSPISGHRSVSWYQQTPGQGLQFLFEYFSETQRNKGNFPGRFSGRQFSNSRSEMNVSTLELGDSALYLCASLRGREQFFGPGTRLTVL.

The CDR3 DNA reads TGTGCCAGCAGCTCTCGGACAGATTATAGGATCTACAATGAGCAGTTCTTC. It encodes CASSSRTDYRIYNEQFF. V is TRBV11-2 and J is TRBJ2-1, with D perhaps TRBD1 (6 bases). CDR3 length: 17 residues. Germline loops: CDR1 SGHAT, CDR2 FQNNGV. Trimming took 4 bases from V and 3 from J, leaving 19 bases between them.

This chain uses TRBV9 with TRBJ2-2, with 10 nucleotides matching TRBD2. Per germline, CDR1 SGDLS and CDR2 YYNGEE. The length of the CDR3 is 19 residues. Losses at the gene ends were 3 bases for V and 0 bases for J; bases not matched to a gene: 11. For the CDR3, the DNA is TGTGCCAGCAGCGCCATGACTAGCGGGCCCACGCCGAACACCGGGGAGCTGTTTTTT. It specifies CASSAMTSGPTPNTGELFF.

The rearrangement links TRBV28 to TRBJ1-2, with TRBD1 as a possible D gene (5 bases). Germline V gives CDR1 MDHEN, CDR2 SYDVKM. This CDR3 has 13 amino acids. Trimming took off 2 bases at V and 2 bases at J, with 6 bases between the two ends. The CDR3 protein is CASSLKGNYGYTF. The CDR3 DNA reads TGTGCCAGCAGTTTAAAGGGGAACTATGGCTACACCTTC.

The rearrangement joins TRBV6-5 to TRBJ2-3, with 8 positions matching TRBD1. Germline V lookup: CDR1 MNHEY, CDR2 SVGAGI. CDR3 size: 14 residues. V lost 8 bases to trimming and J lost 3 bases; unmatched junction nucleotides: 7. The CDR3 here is CASDWTGPTDTQYF. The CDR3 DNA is TGTGCCAGCGACTGGACAGGGCCAACAGATACGCAGTATTTT.

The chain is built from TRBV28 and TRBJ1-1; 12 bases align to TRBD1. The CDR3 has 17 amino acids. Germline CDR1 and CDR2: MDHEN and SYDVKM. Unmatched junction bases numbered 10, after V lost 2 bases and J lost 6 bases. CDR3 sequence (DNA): TGTGCCAGCAGTTTAGGGGACAGGGGGCGAGGGTACCCTGAAGCTTTCTTT. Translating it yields CASSLGDRGRGYPEAFF.

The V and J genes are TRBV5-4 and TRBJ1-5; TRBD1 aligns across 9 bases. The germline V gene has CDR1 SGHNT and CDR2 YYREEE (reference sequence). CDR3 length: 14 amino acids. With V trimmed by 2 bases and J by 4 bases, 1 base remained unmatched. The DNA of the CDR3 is TGTGCCAGCAGCTTACAGGGGGCTAATCAGCCCCAGCATTTT. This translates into CASSLQGANQPQHF.

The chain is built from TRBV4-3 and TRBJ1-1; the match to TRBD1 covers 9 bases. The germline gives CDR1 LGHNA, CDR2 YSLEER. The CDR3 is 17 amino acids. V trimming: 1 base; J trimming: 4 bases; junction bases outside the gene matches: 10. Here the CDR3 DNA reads TGCGCCAGCAGCCAAGCTCCAGGACAGGGGTGGGGCACTGAAGCTTTCTTT. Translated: CASSQAPGQGWGTEAFF.

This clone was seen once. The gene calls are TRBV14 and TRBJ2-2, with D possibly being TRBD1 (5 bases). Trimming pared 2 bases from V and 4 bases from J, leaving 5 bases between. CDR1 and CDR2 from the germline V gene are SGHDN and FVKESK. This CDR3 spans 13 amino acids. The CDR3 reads CASSQQGTGELFF. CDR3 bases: TGTGCCAGCAGCCAACAGGGCACCGGGGAGCTGTTTTTT. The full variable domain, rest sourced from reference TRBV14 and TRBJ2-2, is EAGVTQFPSHSVIEKGQTVTLRCDPISGHDNLYWYRRVMGKEIKFLLHFVKESKQDESGMPNNRFLAERTGGTYSTLKVQPAELEDSGVYFCASSQQGTGELFFGEGSRLTVL.

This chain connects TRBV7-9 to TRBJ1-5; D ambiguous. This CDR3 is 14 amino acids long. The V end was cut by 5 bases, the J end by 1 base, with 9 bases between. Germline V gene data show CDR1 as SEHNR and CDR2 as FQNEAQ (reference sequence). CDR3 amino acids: CASSGPKSNQPQHF. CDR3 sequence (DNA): TGTGCCAGCAGCGGGCCGAAAAGCAATCAGCCCCAGCATTTT.

The CDR3 here is CASTPDTPGNQPQHF. The CDR3 coding sequence is TGTGCCAGTACCCCAGACACCCCTGGCAATCAGCCCCAGCATTTT. V gene TRBV19 combines with J gene TRBJ1-5; D is unclear. Germline V gene lookup returns CDR1 LNHDA and CDR2 SQIVND (reference sequence). The CDR3 runs to 15 residues. Trimming took 7 bases from V and 2 from J, leaving 15 bases between them.